A single sample gave rise to the 20 T cell receptor beta chains below, sequenced in a study of Ad26.COV2.S vaccination and SARS-CoV-2 variants. The treatment: around 19 received Ad26.COV2.S at low or high dose, single or two shots; about 5 received placebo; per-sample allocation not given. The samples were gathered on day 63 after the first injection of vaccine or placebo. Sequencing used immunoSEQ multiplex PCR; TCRdb keeps in-frame clones, though not all of them. Of about 410,000 clones in the sample, about 92% were seen once. This sample comprised peripheral blood, obtained in a trial of Ad26.COV2.S vaccine versus placebo. The origin of the receptors is a person between 18 and 60 years old who received the Ad26.COV2.S COVID-19 vaccine or a placebo.

As to this clone: Other DNA variants within this sample encode the same CDR3. The genes are TRBV12-3 or TRBV12-4 and TRBJ1-3; the match to TRBD1 covers 7 bases. Trimming cost V 7 bases and J 4 bases; bases outside gene matches: 4. This CDR3 comprises 13 residues. The CDR3 nucleotides are TGTGCCAGCAAACAGGGGTCAGGAAACACCATATATTTT. The encoded protein is CASKQGSGNTIYF.

The CDR3 sequence is CASSLYGVSQGRTEAFF. In nucleotides, the CDR3 is TGTGCCAGCAGTTTATACGGGGTGTCGCAGGGGCGGACTGAAGCTTTCTTT. The chain joins TRBV27 to TRBJ1-1; TRBD1 is a possible D gene (6 bases). Trimming stripped 1 base from V and 5 bases from J, with 20 bases between. CDR1 is MNHEY, CDR2 SMNVEV, per germline (reference sequence). This CDR3 spans 17 amino acids.

The table lists this clone with a count of one. This rearrangement joins TRBV27 to TRBJ2-7, with D unclear. The CDR3 is 13 residues long. CDR1 is MNHEY and CDR2 is SMNVEV in the germline V gene (reference sequence). Between the trimmed V and J ends, which lost 2 bases and 1 base, there was a span of 6 bases. CDR3 sequence (DNA): TGTGCCAGCAGTTTAAGGGTTTCCTACGAGCAGTACTTC. This encodes CASSLRVSYEQYF.

This chain links TRBV23-1 with TRBJ1-5; D perhaps matches TRBD1 (5 bases). TRBV23-1 is annotated as an ORF whose role is uncertain. The CDR3 consists of 16 residues. V lost 6 bases and J lost 1, with 16 bases in between. CDR3: CASRGTVGDSNQPQHF. The CDR3 DNA reads as TGCGCCAGCAGGGGAACCGTTGGGGACAGCAATCAGCCCCAGCATTTT.

The chain has TRBV6-2 or TRBV6-3 and TRBJ2-7; D is tentatively TRBD1 or TRBD2 (5 bases each). The length of the CDR3 is 13 residues. The V end lost 2 bases, the J end lost 4 bases, and 9 bases lay between the germline ends. The germline CDR1 and CDR2 sequences are MNHEY and SVGEGT. Here the CDR3 reads CASSYRGPYEQYF. The CDR3 region has the DNA TGTGCCAGCAGTTACAGGGGACCTTACGAGCAGTACTTC.

This clone is a singleton in its sample. The chain carries TRBV10-3 and TRBJ1-2; D not resolved. CDR1 is ENHRY, CDR2 SYGVKD, per germline. V was clipped by 0 bases and J by 5 bases, with 16 bases between them. The CDR3 is 16 amino acids. Here the CDR3 DNA reads TGTGCCATCAGTGAGTCAGTACAATATAAAGAATATGGCTACACCTTC. As protein: CAISESVQYKEYGYTF.

The chain carries TRBV6-6 and TRBJ2-2, with D hard to call. Germline lookup yields CDR1 MNHNY and CDR2 SVGAGI (reference sequence). The CDR3 loop spans 13 amino acids. With 2 bases removed from V and 6 bases from J, the gap between germline ends came to 7 bases. CDR3 sequence: CASSYVRAGELFF. CDR3 sequence (DNA): TGTGCCAGCAGTTACGTACGGGCCGGGGAGCTGTTTTTT.

This clone was picked up a small number of times. This chain connects TRBV6-6 to TRBJ2-2; possibly TRBD1 for D (6 bases). V lost 3 bases to trimming and J lost 7 bases, with 18 bases between them. Germline V gene lookup returns CDR1 MNHNY and CDR2 SVGAGI (reference sequence). This CDR3 contains 16 residues. CDR3 sequence: CASSYMALRGSGELFF. The CDR3, as DNA: TGTGCCAGCAGTTATATGGCCTTGAGGGGGAGCGGGGAGCTGTTTTTT.

The rearrangement uses TRBV5-1 and TRBJ2-1; the D gene is possibly TRBD2 (5 bases). The CDR3 extends over 15 amino acids. CDR1 and CDR2 from the germline V gene are SGHRS and YFSETQ. The V end was cut by 0 bases, the J end by 7 bases, with 14 bases between. The CDR3 reads CASSLGNGVANEQFF. CDR3 in DNA: TGCGCCAGCAGCTTGGGTAACGGGGTGGCGAATGAGCAGTTCTTC.

The chain combines TRBV7-9 with TRBJ1-5; the D gene is possibly TRBD1 (6 bases). Germline assignment: CDR1 SEHNR and CDR2 FQNEAQ (reference sequence). Trimming stripped 5 bases from V and 8 bases from J, with 16 bases between. CDR3 length: 14 amino acids. CDR3 in amino acids: CASSLSGASKPQHF. CDR3 DNA sequence: TGTGCCAGCAGCCTATCGGGGGCCTCGAAGCCCCAGCATTTT.

V usage is TRBV10-1 and J usage is TRBJ2-3; 10 nucleotides match TRBD2. Losses at the gene ends were 0 bases for V and 2 bases for J; bases not matched to a gene: 5. CDR1 and CDR2 (germline): WNHNN, SYGVQD (reference sequence). This CDR3 is built from 17 residues. The CDR3 region is CASSESRLAGATDTQYF. DNA of the CDR3: TGCGCCAGCAGTGAGTCCCGCCTAGCGGGGGCCACAGATACGCAGTATTTT.

CDR3 residues: CASSQFFASESTSTNEKLFF. DNA of the CDR3: TGCGCCAGCAGTCAATTCTTCGCGTCGGAGTCGACTTCAACTAATGAAAAACTGTTTTTT. The V and J genes are TRBV23-1 and TRBJ1-4; D ambiguous. TRBV23-1 is assigned to the ORF class and has an uncertain function. The CDR3 loop spans 20 amino acids. V shed 1 base and J shed 0 bases, with 21 bases lying between them.

This chain joins TRBV7-2 and TRBJ2-1; D is unclear. Germline V gives CDR1 SGHTA, CDR2 FQGNSA. The V end lost 5 bases, the J end lost 0 bases, and 11 bases lay between the germline ends. CDR3 size: 15 residues. Here the CDR3 DNA reads TGTGCCAGCAGCATGACCAGAGACTCCTACAATGAGCAGTTCTTC. Translation gives CASSMTRDSYNEQFF.

This chain links TRBV12-3 or TRBV12-4 with TRBJ1-1; 9 positions agree with TRBD1. V was clipped by 6 bases and J by 10 bases; unmatched bases: 9. The CDR3 is 13 residues long. CDR3 in DNA: TGTGCCAGCAGGCGCGGACAGGGGCGGAGAGCTTTCTTT. Translated, it gives CASRRGQGRRAFF.

The chain has TRBV29-1 and TRBJ1-2; 9 bases are a match to TRBD1. Looked up from germline, CDR1 is SQVTM and CDR2 is ANQGSEA. The CDR3 is made up of 13 amino acids. V lost 7 bases to trimming and J lost 5 bases; unmatched junction nucleotides: 8. DNA for the CDR3: TGCAGCGGATGGGACAGGGTACTTTATGGCTACACCTTC. It codes for CSGWDRVLYGYTF.

This chain links TRBV11-2 with TRBJ2-2; 10 bases map to TRBD2. Germline V gene lookup returns CDR1 SGHAT and CDR2 FQNNGV. The V gene end was trimmed by 2 bases and the J gene end by 1 base; junction bases not matched to a gene: 10. CDR3 size: 19 residues. The CDR3 here is CASSLSLVAGGWNTGELFF. CDR3 sequence (DNA): TGTGCCAGCAGCTTATCCCTCGTAGCGGGGGGTTGGAACACCGGGGAGCTGTTTTTT.

The V and J genes are TRBV18 and TRBJ2-5; TRBD2 is a possible D gene (6 bases). This CDR3 is built from 14 residues. CDR1 and CDR2 (germline): KGHSH, LQKENI. V was pared by 4 bases and J by 5 bases, with 14 bases between. CDR3 in amino acids: CASSRDSPPETQYF. As DNA, the CDR3 is TGTGCCAGCTCACGGGACTCCCCCCCCGAGACCCAGTACTTC. The whole variable domain, filled in from reference TRBV18 and TRBJ2-5, reads NAGVMQNPRHLVRRRGQEARLRCSPMKGHSHVYWYRQLPEEGLKFMVYLQKENIIDESGMPKERFSAEFPKEGPSILRIQQVVRGDSAAYFCASSRDSPPETQYFGPGTRLLVL.

This rearrangement joins TRBV18 to TRBJ1-1, with 8 positions matching TRBD1. From germline, CDR1 is KGHSH and CDR2 LQKENI. V shed 6 bases, J shed 5 bases, and the junction held 11 bases outside the gene matches. CDR3 length: 15 residues. The CDR3 coding sequence is TGTGCCAGCTCCCGCGTCCGGACAGGGACGACTGAAGCTTTCTTT. Protein product: CASSRVRTGTTEAFF.

The V gene is TRBV9, the J gene TRBJ2-5; 8 nucleotides match TRBD2. The ends lost 1 base at V and 4 bases at J; junction bases unmatched: 9. Germline V gene lookup returns CDR1 SGDLS and CDR2 YYNGEE. This CDR3 is 16 amino acids long. The CDR3 coding sequence is TGTGCCAGCAGCGTACAGGCGGGGGGAGCGCGAGAGACCCAGTACTTC. Encoded protein: CASSVQAGGARETQYF.

V is TRBV6-5 and J is TRBJ1-1; D is undetermined. V was clipped by 10 bases and J by 4 bases, with 10 bases between them. There are 11 residues in the CDR3. CDR1 is MNHEY and CDR2 is SVGAGI in the germline V gene. The DNA for the CDR3 is TGTGCCACCCAGAGGACCACTGAAGCTTTCTTT. Amino acids: CATQRTTEAFF.